This TCR delta chain was recorded in a study of Vγ9Vδ2 T cells in congenital toxoplasmosis listed by TCRdb under 2021. Notes on the research overall: IgG, IgM and IgA serology, Western blot and an in-house interferon-gamma release assay were used to diagnose congenital toxoplasmosis. The study compared gamma and delta chain CDR3 repertoires of sorted blood gammadelta T cells between congenitally T. gondii-infected and uninfected infants. Repertoires were sequenced from infants at 2 months after birth and at 1 year of age. At 2 months, TCR sequencing included about 5 infected and 10 uninfected infants, while at 1 year the sequenced group was 3 infected and 4 uninfected infants.

Study-wide findings and limitations: At 2 months, infected infants appeared to have fewer N additions in TRGV9 and TRDV2 CDR3s than uninfected infants, particularly in TRDV2-TRDJ1 sequences. In approximately 2-month-old infants, germline-encoded fetal-type TRDV2 CDR3 sequences seemed to be more common in infected than in uninfected infants, which suggests a footprint of in utero expansion. High prevalence of a public TRGV9 clonotype was observed in both infected and uninfected infants. Two months was the earliest age with enough suitable sample material for TCR repertoire analysis, so newborn repertoires were not sequenced. The repertoire differences between infected and uninfected infants were less clear at 1 year of age than at 2 months.

Compared with germline, V lacks 2 bases and J lacks 0 bases; bases without a gene match: 33. CDR1 and CDR2, per the germline V gene, are TSWWSYY and QGS. From the cysteine up to the phenylalanine, the CDR3 has a length of 27 residues. Kept here is only the CDR3 DNA, which spans 81 bases and is read in frame from base 1. Template-switch reverse transcription with SuperScript II was used to generate cDNA, with TRGC- and TRDC-specific primers combined in a single tube. The TRGC primer was designed so that it would bind both of the constant genes TRGC1 and TRGC2. Amplification of TRG and TRD was done with the KAPA Real-Time Library Amplification Kit, and AMPure XP beads were used for purification between steps. Index PCR with the Nextera XT Index Kit was used to add Illumina sequencing adapters. Sequencing of TRG and TRD amplicons was performed on an Illumina MiSeq with the V2 300 kit, and 150 bp paired-end reads were generated. As for the original processing: Read quality was checked with FastQC version 0.11.8 before further analysis. Reads were mapped to GenBank TRG or TRD reference genes, and MiXCR version 3.0.3 was used to assemble CDR3 sequences. MiXCR defaults were kept, except that TRDD gene segments were assembled using 3 rather than 5 consecutive nucleotides. N additions, CDR3 length, J segment length and clonotype sharing between samples were all calculated using VDJtools version 1.2.1. Out-of-frame CDR3 sequences and those containing stop codons were excluded from analysis. Infant repertoires were assessed for overlap with previously published fetal, cord blood and adult blood Vgamma9Vdelta2 repertoires. TCRdb reprocessed the public data with the CATT caller; entries with the same nucleotide sequence were combined afterwards. These V and J calls derive from TCRdb rather than the authors' analysis. Present in this sample are approximately 360 delta-chain clones, roughly 12% of which were seen just once. Together, the top ten hold about 30% of the sample.

This clone has just a few counts. The target of this receptor is not known. It is likely a read error: a sequence one base away is far more abundant. In the same sample, other DNA sequences code for this CDR3. Mothers of both infected and uninfected infants received the same treatment, using spiramycin and/or pyrimethamine plus sulfadiazine plus folinic acid. All infants, both infected and uninfected, were delivered at term after more than 37 weeks of gestation. About 1 mL of blood was processed into PBMCs by Lymphoprep gradient centrifugation, then cryopreserved in liquid nitrogen and shipped to Belgium. After thawing, PBMCs were labeled with Zombie NIR viability dye and stained with CD3, TCR gammadelta, Vgamma9 and Vdelta2 antibodies. A FACSAria III was used to sort CD3+ TCRgammadelta+ T cells, reaching a mean purity of almost 99%. The RNeasy Micro Kit was used to isolate RNA from approximately 9,500 sorted gammadelta T cells per sample. The infants were born to mothers who were enrolled with primary T. gondii infection during pregnancy. The infants' peripheral blood was drawn at an outpatient microbiology and virology center located in Pavia, Italy.

This receptor chain uses TRDV1 and TRDJ1, with 13 bases in between that match TRDD3. The origin of this receptor is a child under 10 years old born to a mother with Toxoplasma gondii infection during pregnancy, either congenitally infected or uninfected (not recorded which). Sequenced sample: gamma-delta T cells from blood. The CDR3 region has the sequence CALGEAPKLTITGGYARMPTYTDKLIF. The sequenced DNA is TGTGCTCTTGGGGAAGCGCCGAAGTTGACGATAACTGGGGGATACGCCCGGATGCCAACGTACACCGATAAACTCATCTTT.